These 28 T cell receptor beta chains were sequenced from one sample in a study of T cells after yellow fever vaccination. TCRdb re-analysed the 5' RACE reads in MiXCR, keeping a single row per CDR3 protein. Of 100,000 or so distinct CDR3 sequences listed, 8% to 10% were seen once; the top ten hold approximately 16%. Sequencing was performed on CD8+ T cells not binding an NS4B(214-222) dextramer, sorted from PBMCs, taken roughly 14 days after the first yellow fever vaccination. These receptors all come from a man younger than 35 who received the YFV17D yellow fever vaccine.

This clonotype was counted at least ten times. The V and J genes are TRBV4-1 and TRBJ1-1; D is unresolved. Germline CDR1 reads MGHRA; CDR2 reads YSYEKL. V lost 1 base and J 1 base, leaving 10 bases between the germline ends. This CDR3 comprises 15 residues. The CDR3 loop is CASSQAPRRNTEAFF. CDR3 DNA sequence: TGCGCCAGCAGCCAAGCTCCGAGGAGGAACACTGAAGCTTTCTTT.

This clonotype has only a few counts. The chain has TRBV6-5 and TRBJ1-5; no clear D gene. Trimming shortened V by 0 bases and J by 10 bases, and 13 bases separated the two germline ends. The germline V gene has CDR1 MNHEY and CDR2 SVGAGI. The CDR3 spans 14 residues. The CDR3 DNA reads TGTGCCAGCAGTTACTCGATGGCCTCTGACCCCCAGCATTTT. As protein: CASSYSMASDPQHF.

This clonotype was seen a handful of times. This chain links TRBV20-1 with TRBJ2-7; possible D gene TRBD2, 5 bases. There are 11 residues in the CDR3. CDR1 DFQATT and CDR2 SNEGSKA come from the germline V gene (reference sequence). Trimming took 3 bases from V and 5 from J, leaving 8 bases between them. As DNA, the CDR3 is TGCAGTGCTAGGGAGGTAAACGAGCAGTACTTC. Amino acid sequence: CSAREVNEQYF.

This clonotype came up many times. The rearrangement uses TRBV12-3 or TRBV12-4 and TRBJ1-2, with a weak D call TRBD1 (6 bases). This CDR3 spans 14 amino acids. The V end lost 5 bases, the J end lost 2 bases, and 12 bases lay between the germline ends. CDR3 sequence (DNA): TGTGCCAGCAGTCCGGGGGGGCTAAACTATGGCTACACCTTC. This encodes CASSPGGLNYGYTF.

The table lists this clonotype with a few counts. This chain links TRBV9 with TRBJ1-2, with D possibly matching TRBD1 (5 bases). The V end was cut by 0 bases, the J end by 1 base, with 28 bases between. Germline lookup yields CDR1 SGDLS and CDR2 YYNGEE. The CDR3 runs 21 residues. The chain's CDR3 is CASSVAWKPAGFSALNYGYTF. DNA for the CDR3: TGTGCCAGCAGCGTAGCTTGGAAGCCGGCAGGGTTCAGCGCACTTAACTATGGCTACACCTTC.

This clonotype has a handful of counts. The rearrangement joins TRBV12-3 or TRBV12-4 to TRBJ1-5; D perhaps matches TRBD1 (5 bases). Deletions cut 6 bases from V and 5 bases from J, with 23 bases between. The CDR3 sequence is 17 residues long. This CDR3 is CASSLILGPNVDQPQHF. The CDR3 DNA reads TGTGCCAGCAGCCTAATCCTGGGACCCAATGTGGATCAGCCCCAGCATTTT.

J is TRBJ2-3 and V is TRBV6-5; D remains ambiguous. CDR1 is MNHEY, CDR2 SVGAGI, per germline. CDR3 length: 11 residues. V lost 8 bases and J lost 4, with 7 bases in between. The CDR3: CASQGPDTQYF. DNA for the CDR3: TGTGCCAGCCAAGGCCCAGATACGCAGTATTTT.

This clonotype showed up just a few times. The chain employs TRBV7-3 and TRBJ2-2; TRBD2 is a possible D gene (5 bases). The germline gives CDR1 SGHTA, CDR2 FQGTGA. The V and J ends lost 2 bases and 4 bases respectively, with 17 bases between them. The CDR3 totals 17 residues. The CDR3 spells CASSLSPSTGFTGELFF. The CDR3 nucleotides are TGTGCCAGCAGCTTATCGCCTAGCACGGGTTTCACCGGGGAGCTGTTTTTT.

The chain combines TRBV7-6 with TRBJ2-2; TRBD2 matches 10 bases. From germline, CDR1 is SGHVS and CDR2 FNYEAQ. V was pared by 5 bases and J by 6 bases, with 3 bases of the junction left unmatched. The CDR3 loop spans 14 amino acids. The CDR3 nucleotides are TGTGCCAGCAGCCTTAGCGGGGGGCCCGGGGAGCTGTTTTTT. Translation: CASSLSGGPGELFF.

This clonotype was picked up a small number of times. The V call is TRBV3-1, the J call TRBJ2-3, with 7 bases lining up with TRBD1. Germline V gene data show CDR1 as LGHDT and CDR2 as YNNKEL (reference sequence). The CDR3 is 16 residues long. V was pared by 4 bases and J by 4 bases, with 11 bases of the junction left unmatched. CDR3 coding DNA: TGTGCCAGCAGCCTACCGACAGGGCCCGCCCCAGATACGCAGTATTTT. Protein product: CASSLPTGPAPDTQYF.

The V call is TRBV9, the J call TRBJ2-3, with TRBD2 identical over 12 bases. Unmatched junction bases numbered 5, after V lost 1 base and J lost 5 bases. Germline V CDR1 and CDR2: SGDLS, YYNGEE. There are 16 residues in the CDR3. The DNA for the CDR3 is TGTGCCAGCAGCGTATACCTAGCGGGGGGGCTAGATACGCAGTATTTT. Protein: CASSVYLAGGLDTQYF.

The chain couples TRBV5-1 to TRBJ2-1; 9 positions match TRBD1. Germline CDR1 SGHRS, CDR2 YFSETQ. The CDR3 runs to 15 residues. J was trimmed by 5 bases and V by 4 bases; bases with no gene match: 7. CDR3 nucleotides: TGCGCCAGCAGCCACAGGGGACAGGGAAACAATGAGCAGTTCTTC. It encodes CASSHRGQGNNEQFF.

J is TRBJ2-1 and V is TRBV6-1, with 8 nucleotides matching TRBD2. The CDR3 length is 14 residues. In germline, CDR1 is MNHNS, CDR2 SASEGT. V was pared by 9 bases and J by 2 bases, with 6 bases of the junction left unmatched. CDR3 protein: CASGAGAPYNEQFF. For the CDR3, the DNA is TGTGCCAGTGGAGCGGGGGCCCCCTACAATGAGCAGTTCTTC.

Ten or more counts support this clonotype. The chain carries TRBV12-3 or TRBV12-4 and TRBJ2-5; a possible D gene is TRBD1 (5 bases). The CDR3 is 14 amino acids. V was trimmed by 1 base and J by 3 bases, leaving 9 bases between them. In nucleotides, the CDR3 is TGTGCCAGCAGTTTAGAGGGGCATAAAGAGACCCAGTACTTC. Translating gives CASSLEGHKETQYF.

At least ten counts were recorded for this clonotype. The gene calls are TRBV4-3 and TRBJ2-7, with 7 bases aligning to TRBD1. The germline CDR1 and CDR2 sequences are LGHNA and YSLEER. This CDR3 contains 16 residues. The V and J ends lost 2 bases and 7 bases, in that order; junction bases with no gene match: 14. The CDR3 nucleotides are TGCGCCAGCAGCCAAACAAAACTTACAGGGGATGGAGAGCAGTACTTC. Protein product: CASSQTKLTGDGEQYF.

The chain recombines TRBV6-2 or TRBV6-3 with TRBJ1-1; possible D gene TRBD1, 5 bases. The CDR3 has 11 amino acids. Per the germline V gene, CDR1 is MNHEY and CDR2 is SVGEGT. The V end was cut by 6 bases, the J end by 11 bases, with 13 bases between. Written as DNA, the CDR3 is TGTGCCAGCAGGAGAGGGGTCCTGGCTTTCTTT. This codes for CASRRGVLAFF.

V is TRBV20-1 and J is TRBJ1-2; 7 bases map to TRBD1. V shed 1 base and J 2 bases; nucleotides not matched to a gene: 7. Germline V gene lookup returns CDR1 DFQATT and CDR2 SNEGSKA (reference sequence). The CDR3 is made up of 15 amino acids. CDR3 in DNA: TGCAGTGCTAGAGTAACAGGGGAACGGAACTATGGCTACACCTTC. This gives the protein CSARVTGERNYGYTF.

Many counts were recorded for this clonotype. The V and J genes are TRBV6-5 and TRBJ1-1; no definite D call. Germline V lookup: CDR1 MNHEY, CDR2 SVGAGI. The CDR3 spans 12 residues. Trimming took off 2 bases at V and 10 bases at J, with 11 bases between the two ends. CDR3 residues: CASSYGGSPAFF. CDR3 nucleotide sequence: TGTGCCAGCAGTTACGGTGGGTCTCCAGCTTTCTTT.

This clonotype was observed a few times. The chain links TRBV5-6 to TRBJ1-1; 11 bases agree with TRBD1. The CDR3 covers 16 residues. Germline trimming cut 7 bases from V and 1 base from J; bases unmatched to any gene: 9. Germline V CDR1 and CDR2: SGHDT, YYEEEE. The CDR3 nucleotides are TGTGCCAGCCGACGGGACAGGGGGTTGGAGAACACTGAAGCTTTCTTT. Its translation is CASRRDRGLENTEAFF.

The rearrangement joins TRBV9 to TRBJ2-1; 7 bases agree with TRBD2. The germline V gene has CDR1 SGDLS and CDR2 YYNGEE. CDR3 length equals 15 residues. J lost 2 bases, V lost 3 bases, and 5 bases had no gene match. The chain's CDR3 is CASSAPGLPYNEQFF. As DNA, the CDR3 is TGTGCCAGCAGCGCTCCGGGACTACCCTACAATGAGCAGTTCTTC.

The chain couples TRBV11-2 to TRBJ2-1, with 9 bases identical to TRBD2. This CDR3 has 15 amino acids. V lost 5 bases and J lost 9; bases outside the gene matches: 11. Germline lookup yields CDR1 SGHAT and CDR2 FQNNGV. DNA of the CDR3: TGTGCCAGCAGCGAGGGACTAGCCGGATTTGCTGAGCAGTTCTTC. It codes for CASSEGLAGFAEQFF.

The CDR3 loop is CASSSTTSGGETQYF. As DNA, the CDR3 is TGTGCCAGCAGCTCAACGACTAGCGGGGGTGAGACCCAGTACTTC. The gene calls are TRBV7-9 and TRBJ2-5, with 12 bases lining up with TRBD2. There are 15 residues in the CDR3. The germline V gene encodes CDR1 SEHNR and CDR2 FQNEAQ (reference sequence). The V and J ends lost 4 bases and 5 bases, in that order; junction bases with no gene match: 5.

DNA of the CDR3: TGTGCCAGCAGCTTACGGTGGGACAGGGGCAACGAGCAGTACTTC. Protein sequence: CASSLRWDRGNEQYF. The chain combines TRBV7-6 with TRBJ2-7; 10 nucleotides align to TRBD1. CDR1 is SGHVS and CDR2 is FNYEAQ in the germline V gene. J was trimmed by 5 bases and V by 2 bases; bases with no gene match: 6. The length of the CDR3 is 15 residues.

The rearrangement links TRBV2 to TRBJ1-1; 8 nucleotides agree with TRBD1. Germline V lookup: CDR1 SNHLY, CDR2 FYNNEI. V shed 9 bases, J shed 4 bases, and the junction held 7 bases outside the gene matches. The CDR3 consists of 13 residues. In DNA form, the CDR3 reads TGTGCCAGGGACAGGGAAGGTCTCACTGAAGCTTTCTTT. It yields the protein CARDREGLTEAFF.

This clonotype was detected a few times. The chain couples TRBV3-1 to TRBJ2-7, with 7 bases lining up with TRBD1. Germline V gene sequence: CDR1 LGHDT, CDR2 YNNKEL (reference sequence). Trimming cost V 5 bases and J 7 bases; bases outside gene matches: 17. This CDR3 contains 16 residues. CDR3 in DNA: TGTGCCAGCAGCTACCGGACAGGCCCCATCTCTGGGGAGCAGTACTTC. It encodes CASSYRTGPISGEQYF.

The chain has TRBV27 and TRBJ2-1; 8 bases match TRBD2. From germline, CDR1 is MNHEY and CDR2 SMNVEV (reference sequence). CDR3 size: 15 residues. V shed 0 bases and J 9 bases; nucleotides not matched to a gene: 7. CDR3 sequence reads: CASSLSSTGGVEQFF. In nucleotides, the CDR3 is TGTGCCAGCAGTTTATCTTCTACGGGGGGGGTTGAGCAGTTCTTC.

The chain links TRBV6-2 or TRBV6-3 to TRBJ1-2; D gene ambiguous. The CDR3 totals 14 residues. Germline CDR1 MNHEY, CDR2 SVGEGT. V dropped 8 bases and J dropped 4 bases, with 17 bases sitting between them. CDR3 protein: CASREAALIYGYTF. In nucleotides, the CDR3 is TGTGCCAGCCGGGAGGCAGCCCTCATCTATGGCTACACCTTC.

The table lists this clonotype with a few counts. The chain joins TRBV20-1 to TRBJ2-5, with TRBD2 matching over 7 bases. The CDR3 is made up of 18 amino acids. Germline CDR1 reads DFQATT; CDR2 reads SNEGSKA (reference sequence). V shed 0 bases, J shed 5 bases, and the junction held 18 bases outside the gene matches. The DNA of the CDR3 is TGCAGTGCTAGAGATCTAAAAGGGACTACATATTCTTGGGAGACCCAGTACTTC. It codes for CSARDLKGTTYSWETQYF.